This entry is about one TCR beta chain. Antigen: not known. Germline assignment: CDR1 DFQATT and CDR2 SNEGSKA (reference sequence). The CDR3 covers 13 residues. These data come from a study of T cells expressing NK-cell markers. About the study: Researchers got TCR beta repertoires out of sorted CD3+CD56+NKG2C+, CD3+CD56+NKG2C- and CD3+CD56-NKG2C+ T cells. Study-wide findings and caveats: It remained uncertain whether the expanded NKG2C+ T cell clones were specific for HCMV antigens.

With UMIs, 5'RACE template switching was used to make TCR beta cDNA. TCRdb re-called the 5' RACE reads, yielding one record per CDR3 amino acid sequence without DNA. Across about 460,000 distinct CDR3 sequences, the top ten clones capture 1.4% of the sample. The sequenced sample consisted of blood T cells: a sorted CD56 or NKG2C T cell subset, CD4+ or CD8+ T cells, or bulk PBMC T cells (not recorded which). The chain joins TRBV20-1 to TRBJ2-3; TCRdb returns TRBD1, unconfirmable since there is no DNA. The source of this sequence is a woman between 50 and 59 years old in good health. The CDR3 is CSAARGRTDTQYF.